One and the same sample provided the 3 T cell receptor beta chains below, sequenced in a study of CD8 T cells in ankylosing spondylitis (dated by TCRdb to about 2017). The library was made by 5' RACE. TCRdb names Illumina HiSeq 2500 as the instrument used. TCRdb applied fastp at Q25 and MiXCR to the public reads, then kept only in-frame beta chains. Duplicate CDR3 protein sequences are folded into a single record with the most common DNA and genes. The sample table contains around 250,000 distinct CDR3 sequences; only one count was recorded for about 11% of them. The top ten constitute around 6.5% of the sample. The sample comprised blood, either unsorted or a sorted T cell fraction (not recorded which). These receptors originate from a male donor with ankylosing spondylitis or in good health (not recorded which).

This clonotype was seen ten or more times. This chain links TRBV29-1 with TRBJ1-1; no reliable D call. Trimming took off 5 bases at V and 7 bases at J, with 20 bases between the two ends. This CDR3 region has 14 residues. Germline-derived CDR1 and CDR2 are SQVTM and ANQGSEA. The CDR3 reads CSVQLRISSFEAFF. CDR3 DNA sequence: TGCAGCGTTCAACTAAGAATATCGTCCTTTGAAGCTTTCTTT. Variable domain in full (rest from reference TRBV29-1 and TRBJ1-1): SAVISQKPSRDICQRGTSLTIQCQVDSQVTMMFWYRQQPGQSLTLIATANQGSEATYESGFVIDKFPISRPNLTFSTLTVSNMSPEDSSIYLCSVQLRISSFEAFFGQGTRLTVV.

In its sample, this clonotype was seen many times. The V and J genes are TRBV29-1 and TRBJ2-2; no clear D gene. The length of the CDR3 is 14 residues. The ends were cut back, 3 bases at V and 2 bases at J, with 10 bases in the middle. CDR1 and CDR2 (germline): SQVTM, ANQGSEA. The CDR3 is CSVENRINTGELFF. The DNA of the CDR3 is TGCAGCGTTGAGAACAGAATAAACACCGGGGAGCTGTTTTTT.

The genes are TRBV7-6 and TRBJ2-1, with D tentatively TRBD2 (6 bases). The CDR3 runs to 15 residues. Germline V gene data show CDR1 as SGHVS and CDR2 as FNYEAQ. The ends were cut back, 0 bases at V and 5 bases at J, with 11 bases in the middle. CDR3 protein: CASSLAGGYDNEQFF. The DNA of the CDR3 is TGTGCCAGCAGCTTAGCCGGAGGGTACGACAATGAGCAGTTCTTC.